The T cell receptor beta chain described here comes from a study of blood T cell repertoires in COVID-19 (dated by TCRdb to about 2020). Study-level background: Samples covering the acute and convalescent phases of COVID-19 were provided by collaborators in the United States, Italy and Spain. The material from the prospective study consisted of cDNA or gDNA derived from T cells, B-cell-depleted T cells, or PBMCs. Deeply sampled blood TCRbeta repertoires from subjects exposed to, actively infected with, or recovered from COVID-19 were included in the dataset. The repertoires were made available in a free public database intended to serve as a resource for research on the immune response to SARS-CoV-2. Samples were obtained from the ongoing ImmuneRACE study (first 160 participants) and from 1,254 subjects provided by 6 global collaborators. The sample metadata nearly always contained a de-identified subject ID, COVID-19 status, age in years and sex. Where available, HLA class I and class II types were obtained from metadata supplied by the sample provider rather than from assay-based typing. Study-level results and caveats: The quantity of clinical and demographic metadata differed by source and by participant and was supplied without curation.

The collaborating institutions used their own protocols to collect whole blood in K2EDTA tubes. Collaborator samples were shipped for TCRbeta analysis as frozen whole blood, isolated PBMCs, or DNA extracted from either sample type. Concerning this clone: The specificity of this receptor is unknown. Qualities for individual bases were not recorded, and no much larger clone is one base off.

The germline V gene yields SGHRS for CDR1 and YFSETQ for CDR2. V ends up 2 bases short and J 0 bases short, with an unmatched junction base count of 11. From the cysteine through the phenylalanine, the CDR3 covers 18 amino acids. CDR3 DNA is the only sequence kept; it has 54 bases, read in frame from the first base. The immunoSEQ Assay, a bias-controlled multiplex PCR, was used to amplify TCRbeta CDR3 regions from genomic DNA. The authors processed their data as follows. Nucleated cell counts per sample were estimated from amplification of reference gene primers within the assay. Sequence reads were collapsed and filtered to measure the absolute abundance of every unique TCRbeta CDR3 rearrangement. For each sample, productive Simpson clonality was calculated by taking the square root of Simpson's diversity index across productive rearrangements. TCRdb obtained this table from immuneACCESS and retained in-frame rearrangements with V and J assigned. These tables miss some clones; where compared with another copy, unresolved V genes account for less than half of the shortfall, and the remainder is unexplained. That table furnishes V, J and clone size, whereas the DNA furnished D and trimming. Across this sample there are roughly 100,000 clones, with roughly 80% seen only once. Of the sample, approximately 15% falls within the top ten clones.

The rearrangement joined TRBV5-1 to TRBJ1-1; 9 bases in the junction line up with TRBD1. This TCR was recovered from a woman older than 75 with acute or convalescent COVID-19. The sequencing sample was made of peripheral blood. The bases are TGCGCCAGCAGCTTTTACAGGGGGCGTGCGGAAATGAACACTGAAGCTTTCTTT. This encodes CASSFYRGRAEMNTEAFF.